This T cell receptor beta chain was sequenced for a study of OX40 agonist ivuxolimab in advanced cancers. V was clipped by 6 bases and J by 0 bases; unmatched bases: 6. Germline V gives CDR1 MDHEN, CDR2 SYDVKM. The CDR3 runs to 16 residues. The repertoire was sequenced with immunoSEQ multiplex PCR; TCRdb's copy has only in-frame clones and lacks some. There are 45,000 to 60,000 clones in the sample; around 90% occur only once, and approximately 5% lies in the top ten. The sequenced sample was CD4+ or CD8+ T cells sorted from blood, obtained in a trial of the OX40 agonist ivuxolimab. The receptor's source is an adult with an advanced solid tumor such as melanoma, head and neck, liver or kidney cancer. The V gene is TRBV28, the J gene TRBJ2-5, with 11 bases identical to TRBD2. The CDR3: CASSRLAGGNQETQYF. Written as DNA, the CDR3 is TGTGCCAGCAGCCGCTTAGCGGGGGGGAACCAAGAGACCCAGTACTTC.